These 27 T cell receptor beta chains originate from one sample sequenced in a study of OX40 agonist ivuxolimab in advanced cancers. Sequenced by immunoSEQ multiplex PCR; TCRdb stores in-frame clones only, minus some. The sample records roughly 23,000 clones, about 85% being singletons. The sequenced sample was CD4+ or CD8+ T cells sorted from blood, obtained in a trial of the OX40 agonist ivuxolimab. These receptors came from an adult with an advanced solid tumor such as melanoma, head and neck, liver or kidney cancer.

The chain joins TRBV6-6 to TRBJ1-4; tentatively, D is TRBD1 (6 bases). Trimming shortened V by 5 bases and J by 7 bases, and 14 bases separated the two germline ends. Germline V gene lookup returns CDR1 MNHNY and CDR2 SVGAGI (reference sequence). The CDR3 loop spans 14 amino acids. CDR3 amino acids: CASSTGGLAEKLFF. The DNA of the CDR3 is TGTGCCAGCAGTACGGGGGGCCTGGCTGAAAAACTGTTTTTT.

In nucleotides, the CDR3 is TGTGCCAGCAGTTACTCCGGCGGGGAGCTGGGGGAGACCCAGTACTTC. Its protein is CASSYSGGELGETQYF. The J gene is TRBJ2-5, the V gene TRBV6-5; D is perhaps TRBD2 (6 bases). This CDR3 has 16 residues. Germline values: CDR1 MNHEY, CDR2 SVGAGI. Trimming removed 0 bases at V and 5 bases at J, with 16 bases between.

The CDR3 loop reads CGSNGDNTGELFF. CDR3 DNA: TGTGGGAGTAACGGAGACAACACCGGGGAGCTGTTTTTT. The chain has TRBV5-6 and TRBJ2-2; D gene uncertain. This CDR3 is built from 13 residues. Germline CDR1 SGHDT, CDR2 YYEEEE.

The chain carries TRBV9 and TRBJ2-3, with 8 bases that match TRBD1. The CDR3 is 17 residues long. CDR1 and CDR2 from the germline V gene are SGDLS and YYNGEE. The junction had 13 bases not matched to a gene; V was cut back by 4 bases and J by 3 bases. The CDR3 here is CASSPRGGQGQTDTQYF. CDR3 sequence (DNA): TGTGCCAGCAGCCCCCGGGGCGGACAGGGACAGACAGATACGCAGTATTTT. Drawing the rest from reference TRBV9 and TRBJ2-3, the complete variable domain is DSGVTQTPKHLITATGQRVTLRCSPRSGDLSVYWYQQSLDQGLQFLIQYYNGEERAKGNILERFSAQQFPDLHSELNLSSLELGDSALYFCASSPRGGQGQTDTQYFGPGTRLTVL.

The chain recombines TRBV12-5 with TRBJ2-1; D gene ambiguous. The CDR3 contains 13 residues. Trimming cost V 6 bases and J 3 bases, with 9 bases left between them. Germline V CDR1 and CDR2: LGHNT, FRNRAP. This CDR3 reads CASGSDGYNEQFF. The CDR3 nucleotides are TGTGCTAGTGGGTCGGACGGCTACAATGAGCAGTTCTTC.

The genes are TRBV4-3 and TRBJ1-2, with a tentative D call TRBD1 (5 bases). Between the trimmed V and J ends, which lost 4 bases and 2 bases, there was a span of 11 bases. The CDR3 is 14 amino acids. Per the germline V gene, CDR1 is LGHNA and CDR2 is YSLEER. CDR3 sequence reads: CASSPSAGNYGYTF. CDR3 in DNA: TGCGCCAGCAGCCCCTCCGCAGGGAACTATGGCTACACCTTC.

The CDR3 DNA sequence: TGTGCCAGCAGCTTGACTTCCGGATACTCCTACGAGCAGTACTTC. Residues: CASSLTSGYSYEQYF. The V call is TRBV5-6, the J call TRBJ2-7; D is unresolved. The CDR3 sequence is 15 residues long. Germline lookup yields CDR1 SGHDT and CDR2 YYEEEE. V lost 1 base and J 0 bases, leaving 11 bases between the germline ends.

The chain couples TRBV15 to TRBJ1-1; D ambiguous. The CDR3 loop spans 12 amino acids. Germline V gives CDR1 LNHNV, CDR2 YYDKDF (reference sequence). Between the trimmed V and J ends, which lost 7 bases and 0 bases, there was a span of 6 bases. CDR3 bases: TGTGCCACCAATGGGCTGAACACTGAAGCTTTCTTT. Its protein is CATNGLNTEAFF.

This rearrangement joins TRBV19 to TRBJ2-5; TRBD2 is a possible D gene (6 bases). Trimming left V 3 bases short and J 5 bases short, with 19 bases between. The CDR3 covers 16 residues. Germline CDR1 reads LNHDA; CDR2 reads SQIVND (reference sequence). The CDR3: CASSMGPGTPQETQYF. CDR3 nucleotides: TGTGCCAGTAGTATGGGACCCGGGACTCCCCAGGAGACCCAGTACTTC.

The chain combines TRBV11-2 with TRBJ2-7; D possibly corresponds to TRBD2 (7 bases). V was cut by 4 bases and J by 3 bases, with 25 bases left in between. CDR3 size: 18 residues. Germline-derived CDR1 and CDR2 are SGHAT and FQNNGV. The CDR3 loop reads CASSSKGRGAGRGYEQYF. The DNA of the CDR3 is TGTGCCAGCAGCTCCAAGGGGAGGGGGGCCGGCCGGGGCTACGAGCAGTACTTC.

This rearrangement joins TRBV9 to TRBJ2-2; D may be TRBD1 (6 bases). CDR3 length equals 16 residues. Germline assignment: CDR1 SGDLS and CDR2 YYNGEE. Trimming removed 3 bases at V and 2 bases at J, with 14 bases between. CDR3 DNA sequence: TGTGCCAGCAGCGCCCTGAAGGGGGACAACACCGGGGAGCTGTTTTTT. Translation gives CASSALKGDNTGELFF.

The CDR3 DNA is TGTGCCAGCGGACAGGAGGTTCTCTATGGCTACACCTTC. It translates to CASGQEVLYGYTF. The chain carries TRBV10-3 and TRBJ1-2, with TRBD1 matching 7 bases. CDR1 ENHRY and CDR2 SYGVKD come from the germline V gene. Unmatched junction bases numbered 9, after V lost 10 bases and J lost 4 bases. The CDR3 runs to 13 residues.

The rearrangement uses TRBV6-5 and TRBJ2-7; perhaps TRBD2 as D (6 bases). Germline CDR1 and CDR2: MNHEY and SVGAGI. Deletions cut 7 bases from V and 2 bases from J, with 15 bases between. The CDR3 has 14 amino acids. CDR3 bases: TGTGCCAGCACCCGGGGGATAGGACCCTACGAGCAGTACTTC. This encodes CASTRGIGPYEQYF.

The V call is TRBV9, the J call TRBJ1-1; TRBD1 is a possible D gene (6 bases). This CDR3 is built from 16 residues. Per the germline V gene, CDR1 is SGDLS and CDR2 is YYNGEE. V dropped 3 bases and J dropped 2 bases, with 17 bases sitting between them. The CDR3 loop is CASSANREGGNTEAFF. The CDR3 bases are TGTGCCAGCAGCGCCAACAGGGAAGGGGGTAACACTGAAGCTTTCTTT.

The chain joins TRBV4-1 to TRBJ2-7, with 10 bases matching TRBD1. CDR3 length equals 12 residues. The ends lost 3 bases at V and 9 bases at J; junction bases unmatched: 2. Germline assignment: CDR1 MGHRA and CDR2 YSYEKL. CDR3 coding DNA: TGCGCCAGCAGCCATGGACAGGGGGGGCAGTACTTC. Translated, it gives CASSHGQGGQYF.

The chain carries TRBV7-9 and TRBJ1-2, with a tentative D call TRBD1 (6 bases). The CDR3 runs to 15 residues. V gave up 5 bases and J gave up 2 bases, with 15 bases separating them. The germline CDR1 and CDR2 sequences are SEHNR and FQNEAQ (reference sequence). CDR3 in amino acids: CASSGTYRVNYGYTF. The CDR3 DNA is TGTGCCAGCAGCGGAACCTACAGGGTGAACTATGGCTACACCTTC.

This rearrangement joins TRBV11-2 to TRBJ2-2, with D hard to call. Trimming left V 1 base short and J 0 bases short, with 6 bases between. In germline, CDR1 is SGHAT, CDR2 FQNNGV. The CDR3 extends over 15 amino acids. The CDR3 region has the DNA TGTGCCAGCAGCTTAGGACTTTCGAACACCGGGGAGCTGTTTTTT. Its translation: CASSLGLSNTGELFF.

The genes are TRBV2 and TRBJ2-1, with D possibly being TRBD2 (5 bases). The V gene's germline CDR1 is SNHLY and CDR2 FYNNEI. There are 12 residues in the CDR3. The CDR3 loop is CVGGGAYNEQFF. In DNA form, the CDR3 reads TGTGTTGGAGGTGGAGCCTACAATGAGCAGTTCTTC. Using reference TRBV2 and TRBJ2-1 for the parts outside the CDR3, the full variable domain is EPEVTQTPSHQVTQMGQEVILRCVPISNHLYFYWYRQILGQKVEFLVSFYNNEISEKSEIFDDQFSVERPDGSNFTLKIRSTKLEDSAMYFCVGGGAYNEQFFGPGTRLTVL.

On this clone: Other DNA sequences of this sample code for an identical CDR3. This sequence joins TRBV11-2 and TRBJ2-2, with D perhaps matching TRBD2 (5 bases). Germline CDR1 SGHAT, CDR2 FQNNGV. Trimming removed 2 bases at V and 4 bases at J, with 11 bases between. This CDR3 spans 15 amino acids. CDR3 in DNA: TGTGCCAGCAGCTTAATAAGCGGCGGCACCGGGGAGCTGTTTTTT. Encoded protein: CASSLISGGTGELFF.

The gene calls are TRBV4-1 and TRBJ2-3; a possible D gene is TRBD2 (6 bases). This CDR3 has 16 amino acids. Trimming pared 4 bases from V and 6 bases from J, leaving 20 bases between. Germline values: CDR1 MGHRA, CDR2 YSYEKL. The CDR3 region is CASSPQDRESGDTQYF. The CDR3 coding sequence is TGCGCCAGCAGCCCACAGGACCGGGAGTCCGGTGATACGCAGTATTTT.

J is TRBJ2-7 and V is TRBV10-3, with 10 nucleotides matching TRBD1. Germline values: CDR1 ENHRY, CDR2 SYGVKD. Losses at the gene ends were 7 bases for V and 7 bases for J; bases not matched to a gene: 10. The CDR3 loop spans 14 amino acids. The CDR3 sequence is CAIKPGQGPGEQYF. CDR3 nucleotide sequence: TGTGCCATCAAACCGGGACAGGGGCCGGGGGAGCAGTACTTC.

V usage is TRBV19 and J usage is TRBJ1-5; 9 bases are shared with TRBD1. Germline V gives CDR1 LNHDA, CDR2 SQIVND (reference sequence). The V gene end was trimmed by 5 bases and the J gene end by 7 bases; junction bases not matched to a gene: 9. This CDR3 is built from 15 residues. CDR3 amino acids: CASSWDREGRQPQHF. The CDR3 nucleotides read TGTGCCAGTAGTTGGGACAGGGAAGGGCGACAGCCCCAGCATTTT.

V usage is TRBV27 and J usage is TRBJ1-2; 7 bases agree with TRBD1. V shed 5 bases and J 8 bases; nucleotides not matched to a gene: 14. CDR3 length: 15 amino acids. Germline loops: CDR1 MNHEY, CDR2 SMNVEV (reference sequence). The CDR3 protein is CASSLYGTANLGYTF. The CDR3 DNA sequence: TGTGCCAGCAGTCTTTACGGGACAGCTAACTTGGGCTACACCTTC.

CDR3 DNA sequence: TGTGCCAGCAGCCCCCCGGGACAGCCGTCGCCTGAAGCTTTCTTT. It is translated as CASSPPGQPSPEAFF. This chain connects TRBV14 to TRBJ1-1, with TRBD1 matching over 7 bases. J gave up 6 bases and V 4 bases, and 11 bases lay outside the gene matches. Germline loops: CDR1 SGHDN, CDR2 FVKESK. The CDR3 has 15 amino acids.

In nucleotides, the CDR3 is TGTGCCAGCAGCTTGGGGCTAGATGACGGAGAGACCCAGTACTTC. Translated: CASSLGLDDGETQYF. V and J are TRBV7-9 and TRBJ2-5; a possible D gene is TRBD1 (5 bases). The CDR3 is 15 amino acids. Germline values: CDR1 SEHNR, CDR2 FQNEAQ (reference sequence). V shed 3 bases and J shed 4 bases, with 15 bases lying between them.

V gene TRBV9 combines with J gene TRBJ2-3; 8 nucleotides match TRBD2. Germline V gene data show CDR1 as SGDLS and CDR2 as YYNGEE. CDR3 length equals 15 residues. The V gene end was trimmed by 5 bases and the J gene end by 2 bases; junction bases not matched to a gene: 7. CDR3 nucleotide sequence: TGTGCCAGCAGTTCCGGGGGGGCCTTCACAGATACGCAGTATTTT. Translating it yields CASSSGGAFTDTQYF.

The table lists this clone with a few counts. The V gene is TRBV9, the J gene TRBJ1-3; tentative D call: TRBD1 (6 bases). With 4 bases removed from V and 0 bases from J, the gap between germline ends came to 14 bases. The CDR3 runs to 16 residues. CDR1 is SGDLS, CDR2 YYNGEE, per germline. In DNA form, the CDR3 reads TGTGCCAGCAGCTCGAACAGGGACACCTCTGGAAACACCATATATTTT. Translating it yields CASSSNRDTSGNTIYF.